This is a list of T cell receptor beta chains from one sample in a study of T-cell memory formation after mild COVID-19. TCRdb recomputed calls from the 5' RACE reads with MiXCR, one row per CDR3 protein. The sample lists approximately 480,000 distinct CDR3 sequences; roughly 18% were seen once. The sample comprised PBMCs or a T cell subset sorted from them (not recorded which). These receptors all stem from an adult woman who had mild COVID-19 (a few samples of this study predate the infection). Cell type and time point are not known. Both conserved end residues are part of each CDR3. A D gene is named only where the DNA matches it firmly. Size tells how often a clone was seen (once, few, many) or the class of an expanded clone, and some rows leave it out.

CASRGQVGHEQYF,TGTGCCAGCAGAGGACAGGTCGGCCACGAGCAGTACTTC,TRBD1,TRBJ2-7,TRBV3-1,few
CASSFNTRDPITDTQYF,TGTGCCAGCAGCTTTAACACCAGGGACCCAATCACAGATACGCAGTATTTT,NA,TRBJ2-3,TRBV9,NA
CASSFFGLAGSTDTQYF,TGTGCCAGCAGTTTTTTCGGACTAGCGGGGAGCACAGATACGCAGTATTTT,TRBD2,TRBJ2-3,TRBV12-3/TRBV12-4,few
CSARELGNYNEQFF,TGCAGTGCTAGAGAATTAGGGAACTACAATGAGCAGTTCTTC,NA,TRBJ2-1,TRBV20-1,NA
CASSQAETGGRNTEAFF,TGTGCCAGCAGCCAAGCAGAAACAGGGGGCCGGAACACTGAAGCTTTCTTT,TRBD1,TRBJ1-1,TRBV14,once
CASSYGSGANVLTF,TGTGCCAGCAGTTACGGGTCTGGGGCCAACGTCCTGACTTTC,NA,TRBJ2-6,TRBV27,NA
CASSFSGLAGYNEQFF,TGTGCCAGCAGCTTTTCGGGACTAGCGGGCTACAATGAGCAGTTCTTC,TRBD2,TRBJ2-1,TRBV7-9,NA
CSARAISGQGEVTGTGELFF,TGCAGTGCTAGAGCCATCTCAGGACAGGGGGAAGTTACAGGGACCGGGGAGCTGTTTTTT,TRBD1,TRBJ2-2,TRBV20-1,NA
CASSQDFASSSPYNEQFF,TGCGCCAGCAGCCAAGATTTCGCCAGCTCTTCTCCCTACAATGAGCAGTTCTTC,NA,TRBJ2-1,TRBV4-3,NA
CASRIIAGGDTQYF,TGTGCCAGCAGAATTATAGCGGGAGGAGATACGCAGTATTTT,TRBD2,TRBJ2-3,TRBV7-2,few
CASSLAGPQSRGYTF,TGTGCCAGCAGCTTGGCCGGGCCCCAAAGCAGAGGCTACACCTTC,NA,TRBJ1-2,TRBV7-9,NA
CASSHRDRGFYEQYF,TGTGCCAGCAGTCACCGGGACAGGGGCTTCTACGAGCAGTACTTC,TRBD1,TRBJ2-7,TRBV14,few
CASSFIAYEQYF,TGTGCCAGCAGTTTTATTGCCTACGAGCAGTACTTC,NA,TRBJ2-7,TRBV12-3/TRBV12-4,NA
CASSLVRQTGNIQYF,TGTGCCAGCAGCTTGGTCCGGCAGACAGGGAACATTCAGTACTTC,TRBD1,TRBJ2-4,TRBV7-2,NA
CASSEGNAGPNTEAFF,TGTGCCAGCAGTGAAGGGAACGCAGGGCCAAACACTGAAGCTTTCTTT,NA,TRBJ1-1,TRBV2,medium-sized
CASSLPQGKSYEQYF,TGTGCCAGCAGCCTTCCGCAGGGCAAGTCCTACGAGCAGTACTTC,NA,TRBJ2-7,TRBV3-1,many
CASSLEGGYGEQYF,TGCGCCAGCAGCTTGGAAGGGGGCTACGGCGAGCAGTACTTC,TRBD1,TRBJ2-7,TRBV5-1,NA
CASSSRRGRNEKLFF,TGTGCCAGCAGCTCCCGGAGGGGGCGAAATGAAAAACTGTTTTTT,TRBD1,TRBJ1-4,TRBV7-6,NA
CASRGQVSDFGELFF,TGTGCCAGCCGGGGGCAGGTATCTGACTTCGGGGAGCTGTTTTTT,NA,TRBJ2-2,TRBV6-5,NA
CASSLSTGTTDTQYF,TGTGCCAGCAGCTTATCGACAGGAACCACAGATACGCAGTATTTT,NA,TRBJ2-3,TRBV7-9,NA
CASSQGLAGIYEQYF,TGTGCCAGCAGCCAAGGACTAGCGGGTATCTACGAGCAGTACTTC,TRBD2,TRBJ2-7,TRBV14,few
CASSRGGHGYNEQFF,TGTGCCAGCAGCCGGGGGGGGCATGGGTACAATGAGCAGTTCTTC,TRBD2,TRBJ2-1,TRBV9,NA